This section outlines one T cell receptor (beta chain) sequence together with its context. This entry belongs to a study of blood T cell repertoires in COVID-19. The study counted Cohort 3 donors as recovered given two negative PCRs, clearance, or symptom resolution. TCRdb's table, derived via immunoSEQ multiplex PCR, lists solely in-frame clones and lacks some. The profile shows over 200,000 clones, roughly 87% of them singletons. In germline, CDR1 is SQVTM, CDR2 ANQGSEA. The germline V and J ends were trimmed by 4 bases and 5 bases, with 15 bases remaining between them. This CDR3 spans 13 amino acids.

The chain carries TRBV29-1 and TRBJ2-7; possible D gene TRBD2, 6 bases. The receptor was isolated from a man between 25 and 39 years old who had recovered from COVID-19. Sequencing used PBMCs or T cells enriched from blood (not recorded which). The CDR3 loop is CSVARRGGNEQYF. Written as DNA, the CDR3 is TGCAGCGTTGCCCGTCGTGGGGGGAACGAGCAGTACTTC.